These 17 T cell receptor beta chains were sequenced from one sample in a study of blood T cell repertoires in COVID-19. Here immunoSEQ multiplex PCR was the method, and the copy in TCRdb shows in-frame clones only, minus some. The top ten hold less than 8.5% of the sample, which has fewer than 100,000 clones, approximately 86% seen once. Source material: peripheral blood. These receptor sequences come from a man in his fifties or sixties with acute or convalescent COVID-19.

The chain joins TRBV30 to TRBJ1-3; tentatively, D is TRBD1 (5 bases). The CDR3 runs to 15 residues. Germline V CDR1 and CDR2: GTSNPN, SVGIG (reference sequence). V lost 4 bases and J lost 1, with 14 bases in between. The CDR3 loop is CAWIPPGVSGNTIYF. The CDR3 DNA is TGTGCCTGGATTCCCCCGGGGGTTTCTGGAAACACCATATATTTT.

V and J are TRBV6-2 or TRBV6-3 and TRBJ2-3; 12 nucleotides line up with TRBD2. The CDR3 loop spans 16 amino acids. Germline lookup yields CDR1 MNHEY and CDR2 SVGEGT. Trimming removed 6 bases from V and 5 bases from J; junction bases left unmatched: 9. CDR3 in DNA: TGTGCCAGCAGCCGGGCTAGCGGGGGGGCCGGAGATACGCAGTATTTT. It specifies CASSRASGGAGDTQYF.

V is TRBV2 and J is TRBJ2-7; 7 nucleotides match TRBD1. CDR1 and CDR2 (germline): SNHLY, FYNNEI. The CDR3 sequence is 13 residues long. The V gene end was trimmed by 7 bases and the J gene end by 2 bases; junction bases not matched to a gene: 5. CDR3 bases: TGTGCCAGCACCCGGACAGGTACCTACGAGCAGTACTTC. Translation: CASTRTGTYEQYF.

The chain carries TRBV30 and TRBJ1-4; D possibly corresponds to TRBD1 (5 bases). This CDR3 spans 15 amino acids. V lost 3 bases and J lost 2, with 13 bases in between. Germline loops: CDR1 GTSNPN, CDR2 SVGIG (reference sequence). DNA of the CDR3: TGTGCCTGGAGGAGCCGCGGGGGGACTAATGAAAAACTGTTTTTT. It codes for CAWRSRGGTNEKLFF.

The gene calls are TRBV5-6 and TRBJ2-1; TRBD2 agrees at 7 bases. V dropped 0 bases and J dropped 7; count of bases not matched to a gene: 4. Germline values: CDR1 SGHDT, CDR2 YYEEEE. The CDR3 has 14 residues. The CDR3 DNA reads as TGTGCCAGCAGCTTGGGTCCTAGCGGAAATGAGCAGTTCTTC. Translated: CASSLGPSGNEQFF.

V usage is TRBV6-6 and J usage is TRBJ1-4; D remains unclear. Trimming pared 6 bases from V and 4 bases from J, leaving 15 bases between. CDR1 is MNHNY, CDR2 SVGAGI, per germline (reference sequence). This CDR3 comprises 15 residues. Here the CDR3 reads CASRTIQDRNEKLFF. In nucleotides, the CDR3 is TGTGCCAGCAGAACAATTCAGGATCGTAATGAAAAACTGTTTTTT.

The chain couples TRBV12-3 or TRBV12-4 to TRBJ1-2, with 8 bases aligning to TRBD1. V dropped 5 bases and J dropped 4; count of bases not matched to a gene: 3. CDR3 length equals 13 residues. CDR3 residues: CASSAGTGYGYTF. The CDR3 DNA reads as TGTGCCAGCAGTGCTGGGACAGGCTATGGCTACACCTTC.

The V gene is TRBV5-4, the J gene TRBJ1-4; a possible D gene is TRBD1 (5 bases). CDR3 length equals 13 residues. Germline lookup yields CDR1 SGHNT and CDR2 YYREEE (reference sequence). V was pared by 4 bases and J by 8 bases, with 12 bases between. CDR3 in amino acids: CASSGGVGEKLFF. The CDR3 DNA reads as TGTGCCAGCAGCGGGGGGGTCGGAGAAAAACTGTTTTTT. The whole variable domain, remainder taken from reference TRBV5-4 and TRBJ1-4, is ETGVTQSPTHLIKTRGQQVTLRCSSQSGHNTVSWYQQALGQGPQFIFQYYREEENGRGNFPPRFSGLQFPNYSSELNVNALELDDSALYLCASSGGVGEKLFFGSGTQLSVL.

This chain connects TRBV9 to TRBJ2-1; TRBD1 agrees at 9 bases. The CDR3 loop spans 17 amino acids. Germline V gene sequence: CDR1 SGDLS, CDR2 YYNGEE. After removal of 3 bases from V and 4 bases from J, the junction contained 11 bases not matched to a gene. In nucleotides, the CDR3 is TGTGCCAGCAGCGACGCTCCGGGACAGGGCACATACAATGAGCAGTTCTTC. Encoded protein: CASSDAPGQGTYNEQFF.

The rearrangement uses TRBV29-1 and TRBJ2-7; TRBD2 agrees at 12 bases. Germline V gives CDR1 SQVTM, CDR2 ANQGSEA. V lost 5 bases, J lost 7 bases, and 6 bases stayed unmatched. The CDR3 runs to 13 residues. CDR3 residues: CSVWTSGTREQYF. CDR3 nucleotide sequence: TGCAGCGTTTGGACTAGCGGGACTAGGGAGCAGTACTTC.

This clone showed up just a few times. The chain joins TRBV11-2 to TRBJ2-7; 12 bases fit TRBD2. CDR1 is SGHAT, CDR2 FQNNGV, per germline. There are 15 residues in the CDR3. The ends lost 3 bases at V and 4 bases at J; junction bases unmatched: 4. This CDR3 reads CASSLRLAGVYEQYF. The DNA of the CDR3 is TGTGCCAGCAGCTTGAGACTAGCGGGAGTGTACGAGCAGTACTTC. The full variable domain, rest sourced from reference TRBV11-2 and TRBJ2-7, is EAGVAQSPRYKIIEKRQSVAFWCNPISGHATLYWYQQILGQGPKLLIQFQNNGVVDDSQLPKDRFSAERLKGVDSTLKIQPAKLEDSAVYLCASSLRLAGVYEQYFGPGTRLTVT.

Written as DNA, the CDR3 is TGTGCCAGCAGCTCAAGAGCGACAGTCTCCTCCTACAATGAGCAGTTCTTC. Protein sequence: CASSSRATVSSYNEQFF. The chain joins TRBV7-2 to TRBJ2-1; maybe TRBD1 (5 bases). The CDR3 sequence is 17 residues long. The germline V gene has CDR1 SGHTA and CDR2 FQGNSA. Trimming cost V 4 bases and J 0 bases, with 16 bases left between them.

The V and J genes are TRBV11-3 and TRBJ1-5; no reliable D call. This CDR3 spans 15 amino acids. V was clipped by 2 bases and J by 7 bases, with 15 bases between them. In germline, CDR1 is SGHNT, CDR2 YENEEA. The CDR3 DNA follows: TGTGCCAGCAGCTTAAGAGGAGGGTATGGGCAGCCCCAGCATTTT. This gives the protein CASSLRGGYGQPQHF.

This clone has only one observation. V gene TRBV19 combines with J gene TRBJ2-3, with 10 positions matching TRBD1. Germline CDR1 LNHDA, CDR2 SQIVND (reference sequence). This CDR3 has 15 residues. V gave up 6 bases and J gave up 3 bases; unmatched junction bases: 6. The CDR3 DNA sequence: TGTGCCAGTAGCGAGACAGGGGGCATGACAGATACGCAGTATTTT. This translates into CASSETGGMTDTQYF.

The V and J genes are TRBV4-2 and TRBJ1-4; tentative D call: TRBD1 (5 bases). Trimming left V 4 bases short and J 6 bases short, with 15 bases between. CDR1 and CDR2 (germline): LGHNA, YNFKEQ. The CDR3 runs 15 residues. This CDR3 reads CASSLEPRGDEKLFF. The CDR3, as DNA: TGTGCCAGCAGCCTGGAACCTAGGGGCGATGAAAAACTGTTTTTT.

The sample holds a few counts of this clone. The rearrangement joins TRBV5-1 to TRBJ1-3, with 8 bases lining up with TRBD1. This CDR3 spans 16 amino acids. The germline V gene has CDR1 SGHRS and CDR2 YFSETQ. V lost 0 bases to trimming and J lost 3 bases; unmatched junction nucleotides: 5. The CDR3 sequence: CASSLGTGFNGNTIYF. The CDR3 bases are TGCGCCAGCAGCTTGGGGACAGGGTTTAATGGAAACACCATATATTTT.

The chain carries TRBV9 and TRBJ1-2; unclear D gene. CDR1 SGDLS and CDR2 YYNGEE come from the germline V gene. CDR3 length: 14 residues. V lost 0 bases to trimming and J lost 0 bases, with 6 bases between them. In nucleotides, the CDR3 is TGTGCCAGCAGCGTAGGCCAGACTAACTATGGCTACACCTTC. Protein: CASSVGQTNYGYTF.